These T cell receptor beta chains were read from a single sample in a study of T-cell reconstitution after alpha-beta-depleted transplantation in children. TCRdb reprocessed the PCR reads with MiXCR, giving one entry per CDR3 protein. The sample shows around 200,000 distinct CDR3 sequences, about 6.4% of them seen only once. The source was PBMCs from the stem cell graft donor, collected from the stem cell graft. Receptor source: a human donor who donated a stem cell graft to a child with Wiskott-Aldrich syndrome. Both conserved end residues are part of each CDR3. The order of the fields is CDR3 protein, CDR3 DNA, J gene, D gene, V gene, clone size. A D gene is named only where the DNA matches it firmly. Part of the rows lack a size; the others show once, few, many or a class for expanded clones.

CDR3 protein: CATSDQGQGQDTQYF
CDR3 DNA: TGTGCCACCAGTGATCAGGGACAGGGTCAAGATACGCAGTATTTT
J gene: TRBJ2-3
D gene: TRBD1
V gene: TRBV24-1
clone size: many

CDR3 protein: CASSLVGWSTEAFF
CDR3 DNA: TGCGCCAGCAGCTTGGTAGGGTGGAGCACTGAAGCTTTCTTT
J gene: TRBJ1-1
D gene: -
V gene: TRBV5-1
clone size: many

CDR3 protein: CASSLVGQTPDTQYF
CDR3 DNA: TGTGCCAGCAGCTTAGTTGGACAGACCCCAGATACGCAGTATTTT
J gene: TRBJ2-3
D gene: -
V gene: TRBV13
clone size: few

CDR3 protein: CATNSGGPNGQFF
CDR3 DNA: TGTGCCACCAATTCTGGGGGGCCTAATGGGCAGTTCTTC
J gene: TRBJ2-1
D gene: -
V gene: TRBV24-1
clone size: many

CDR3 protein: CSVEVSGANVLTF
CDR3 DNA: TGCAGCGTTGAGGTCTCTGGGGCCAACGTCCTGACTTTC
J gene: TRBJ2-6
D gene: -
V gene: TRBV29-1
clone size: many

CDR3 protein: CASSPGGDRTDTQYF
CDR3 DNA: TGCGCCAGCAGTCCCGGCGGAGACCGCACAGATACGCAGTATTTT
J gene: TRBJ2-3
D gene: -
V gene: TRBV5-1
clone size: many

CDR3 protein: CSARSMSSYNEQFF
CDR3 DNA: TGCAGTGCTAGGTCTATGAGCTCCTACAATGAGCAGTTCTTC
J gene: TRBJ2-1
D gene: -
V gene: TRBV20-1
clone size: many

CDR3 protein: CAISESERQYGNTIYF
CDR3 DNA: TGTGCCATCAGTGAGTCAGAACGGCAGTACGGAAACACCATATATTTT
J gene: TRBJ1-3
D gene: -
V gene: TRBV10-3
clone size: few

CDR3 protein: CSASRAGSYSGANVLTF
CDR3 DNA: TGCAGTGCTAGTAGGGCAGGGTCCTACTCTGGGGCCAACGTCCTGACTTTC
J gene: TRBJ2-6
D gene: -
V gene: TRBV20-1
clone size: -

CDR3 protein: CASSLEGTSTEAFF
CDR3 DNA: TGTGCCAGCAGCTTAGAAGGTACGAGCACTGAAGCTTTCTTT
J gene: TRBJ1-1
D gene: -
V gene: TRBV11-3
clone size: -

CDR3 protein: CASSYKGANTGELFF
CDR3 DNA: TGTGCCAGCAGTTACAAGGGGGCGAACACCGGGGAGCTGTTTTTT
J gene: TRBJ2-2
D gene: -
V gene: TRBV6-5
clone size: many

CDR3 protein: CASSFTQGRPNTGELFF
CDR3 DNA: TGTGCCAGCAGCTTTACCCAGGGAAGGCCTAACACCGGGGAGCTGTTTTTT
J gene: TRBJ2-2
D gene: -
V gene: TRBV7-9
clone size: many

CDR3 protein: CASSVAYGGYEQYF
CDR3 DNA: TGTGCCAGCAGCGTAGCATATGGCGGCTACGAGCAGTACTTC
J gene: TRBJ2-7
D gene: -
V gene: TRBV9
clone size: many

CDR3 protein: CASSQVGGPYEQYF
CDR3 DNA: TGTGCCAGCAGCCAAGTTGGCGGACCCTACGAGCAGTACTTC
J gene: TRBJ2-7
D gene: -
V gene: TRBV14
clone size: many

CDR3 protein: CASSERGGPYEQYF
CDR3 DNA: TGTGCCAGCAGTGAGAGGGGGGGACCCTACGAGCAGTACTTC
J gene: TRBJ2-7
D gene: -
V gene: TRBV6-1
clone size: many

CDR3 protein: CASSLEVGTGLNTEAFF
CDR3 DNA: TGTGCCAGCAGCTTGGAAGTAGGAACAGGATTGAACACTGAAGCTTTCTTT
J gene: TRBJ1-1
D gene: -
V gene: TRBV5-8
clone size: many

CDR3 protein: CASSLSRVESYEQYF
CDR3 DNA: TGTGCCAGCAGCTTAAGCAGGGTTGAGTCCTACGAGCAGTACTTC
J gene: TRBJ2-7
D gene: -
V gene: TRBV7-8
clone size: many